This T cell receptor beta chain is from a study of radiotherapy plus CTLA-4 blockade in lung cancer. Clones were read by immunoSEQ multiplex PCR, and TCRdb kept only the in-frame ones, dropping some. The sample shows roughly 75,000 clones, 60% to 85% of them seen only once. Study-level results: TCR clones from tumors expanded in blood after radiotherapy plus ipilimumab.

The CDR3 extends over 14 amino acids. With 2 bases removed from V and 6 bases from J, the gap between germline ends came to 10 bases. Germline V gene data show CDR1 as MNHEY and CDR2 as SMNVEV (reference sequence). Concerning this clone: Its antigen is unidentified.

The clonotype originates from a human donor with non-small cell lung cancer whose response to radiotherapy plus ipilimumab could not be evaluated. Some clones in this sample may be carry-over from other donors' samples. The chain joins TRBV27 to TRBJ2-2; D is possibly TRBD1 (6 bases). The sample in question was peripheral blood, obtained from a patient treated with radiotherapy plus ipilimumab. CDR3 sequence: CASSLTGISGELFF. For the CDR3, the DNA is TGTGCCAGCAGTTTAACAGGGATTTCCGGGGAGCTGTTTTTT.